This TCR beta chain originates from a study of cytomegalovirus exposure and HLA in healthy donors. Amplification used 60 Vbeta primers and 13 Jbeta primers. Repertoires were generated with immunoSEQ multiplex PCR, while TCRdb's copy carries only in-frame clones and drops some. The sample lists 310,000 or so clones, approximately 90% occurring once. Trimming cost V 3 bases and J 8 bases; bases outside gene matches: 4. The CDR3 totals 15 residues. Germline-derived CDR1 and CDR2 are KGHSH and LQKENI. To note about this clone: Its antigen is undetermined.

General observations from the study: The majority of TCR sequences were rare, yet some public TCRs appeared in many donors. Cytomegalovirus association was listed for under 200 TCR beta chains. Available immune exposure information was restricted to CMV serostatus only.

The chain couples TRBV18 to TRBJ2-1; 13 bases align to TRBD2. The sequencing input was PBMCs. The receptor was derived from a woman between 18 and 29 years old in good health and CMV-seronegative. The CDR3 region is CASSPTSGGNYEQFF. CDR3 sequence (DNA): TGTGCCAGCTCACCGACTAGCGGGGGGAACTATGAGCAGTTCTTC.